A single sample gave rise to the 8 T cell receptor beta chains below, sequenced in a study of T-cell reconstitution after alpha-beta-depleted transplantation in children. Unique molecular identifiers tagged the TCRbeta library. In TCRdb, the PCR reads were re-called with MiXCR into one record per CDR3 protein. This table holds 77,000 or so distinct CDR3 sequences, around 18% found once. The sequencing here drew on PBMCs, mostly from graft donor cells, taken 360 days after TCRalphabeta/CD19-depleted stem cell transplant. Source of these receptors: a male patient under 10 years old who had a stem cell transplant for acute lymphoblastic leukemia, so the T cells may come from the graft donor.

The rearrangement links TRBV3-1 to TRBJ2-7; D gene ambiguous. CDR1 and CDR2 from the germline V gene are LGHDT and YNNKEL (reference sequence). The CDR3 consists of 17 residues. V was clipped by 1 base and J by 2 bases, with 18 bases between them. The CDR3 DNA is TGTGCCAGCAGCCAAGGTCCTAACGTACTGGCCCCCTACGAGCAGTACTTC. This codes for CASSQGPNVLAPYEQYF.

This clonotype was seen a handful of times. The chain combines TRBV12-3 or TRBV12-4 with TRBJ1-1; a possible D gene is TRBD1 (6 bases). This CDR3 spans 16 amino acids. V lost 6 bases to trimming and J lost 7 bases, with 24 bases between them. The CDR3 spells CASRYGQKGGYSEAFF. CDR3 DNA: TGTGCCAGCAGATACGGACAGAAGGGTGGGTACAGTGAAGCTTTCTTT.

The chain has TRBV4-1 and TRBJ2-7; TRBD2 agrees at 11 bases. The CDR3 extends over 17 amino acids. Germline V gene lookup returns CDR1 MGHRA and CDR2 YSYEKL. V shed 1 base, J shed 2 bases, and the junction held 7 bases outside the gene matches. CDR3 nucleotide sequence: TGCGCCAGCAGCCAAGTTAGCGGGAGGGCCGGGGCCTACGAGCAGTACTTC. Translated, it gives CASSQVSGRAGAYEQYF.

This clonotype was counted only a few times. V gene TRBV12-3 or TRBV12-4 combines with J gene TRBJ2-5; TRBD1 agrees at 7 bases. Losses at the gene ends were 5 bases for V and 4 bases for J; bases not matched to a gene: 7. This CDR3 spans 14 amino acids. The CDR3 region is CASSMTGNRETQYF. The CDR3 DNA follows: TGTGCCAGCAGTATGACAGGGAACCGAGAGACCCAGTACTTC.

This chain uses TRBV5-1 with TRBJ1-1; D not certain. Trimming cost V 4 bases and J 0 bases, with 4 bases left between them. Germline CDR1 reads SGHRS; CDR2 reads YFSETQ. This CDR3 contains 12 residues. The CDR3 DNA follows: TGCGCCAGCAGCGCGGTGAACACTGAAGCTTTCTTT. It yields the protein CASSAVNTEAFF.

V gene TRBV2 combines with J gene TRBJ2-7; D ambiguous. Germline V lookup: CDR1 SNHLY, CDR2 FYNNEI. CDR3 size: 14 residues. V was pared by 3 bases and J by 3 bases, with 12 bases between. CDR3 nucleotides: TGTGCCAGCAGTGACTTTCCTACCCTCTACGAGCAGTACTTC. It encodes CASSDFPTLYEQYF.

This clonotype was observed a few times. This sequence joins TRBV11-2 and TRBJ2-1; TRBD2 matches 7 bases. This CDR3 region has 17 residues. CDR1 is SGHAT and CDR2 is FQNNGV in the germline V gene. With 4 bases clipped from V and 4 bases from J, the junction kept 13 bases outside the gene matches. The CDR3 region is CASSSPLLAVPYNEQFF. CDR3 bases: TGTGCCAGCAGCTCACCCCTGCTAGCGGTCCCTTACAATGAGCAGTTCTTC.

The J gene is TRBJ2-1, the V gene TRBV5-6; perhaps D is TRBD1 or TRBD2 (5 bases each). This CDR3 has 17 amino acids. Looked up from germline, CDR1 is SGHDT and CDR2 is YYEEEE. Between the trimmed V and J ends, which lost 4 bases and 0 bases, there was a span of 17 bases. Here the CDR3 reads CASSIRGRQSSYNEQFF. CDR3 in DNA: TGTGCCAGCAGCATCCGGGGAAGACAGTCCTCCTACAATGAGCAGTTCTTC.